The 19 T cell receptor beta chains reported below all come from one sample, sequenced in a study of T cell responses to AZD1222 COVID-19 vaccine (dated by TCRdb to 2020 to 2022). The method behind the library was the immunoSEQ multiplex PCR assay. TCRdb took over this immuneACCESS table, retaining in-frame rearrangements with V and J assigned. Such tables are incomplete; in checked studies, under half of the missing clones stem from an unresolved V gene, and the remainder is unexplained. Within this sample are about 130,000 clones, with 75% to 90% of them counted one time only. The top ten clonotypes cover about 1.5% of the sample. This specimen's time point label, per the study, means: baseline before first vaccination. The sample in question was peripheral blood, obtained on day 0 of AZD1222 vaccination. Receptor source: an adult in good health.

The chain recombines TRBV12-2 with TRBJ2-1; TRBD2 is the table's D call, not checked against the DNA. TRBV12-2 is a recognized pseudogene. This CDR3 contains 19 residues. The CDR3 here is CARPFPSWTSGREYNEQFF. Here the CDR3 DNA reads TGTGCAAGGCCCTTCCCCTCCTGGACTAGCGGGAGGGAATACAATGAGCAGTTCTTC.

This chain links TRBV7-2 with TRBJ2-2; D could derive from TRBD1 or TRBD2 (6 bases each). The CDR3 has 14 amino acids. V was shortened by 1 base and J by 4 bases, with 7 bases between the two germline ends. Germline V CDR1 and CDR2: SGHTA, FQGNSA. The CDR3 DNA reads TGTGCCAGCAGCTTAGAGGGGGGCACCGGGGAGCTGTTTTTT. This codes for CASSLEGGTGELFF.

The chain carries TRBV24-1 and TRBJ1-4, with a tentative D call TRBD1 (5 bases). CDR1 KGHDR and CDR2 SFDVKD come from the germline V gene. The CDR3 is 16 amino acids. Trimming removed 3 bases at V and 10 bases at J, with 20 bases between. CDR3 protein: CATSDPNGGSGRKLFF. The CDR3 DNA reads TGTGCCACCAGTGATCCCAACGGGGGTTCAGGTCGAAAACTGTTTTTT.

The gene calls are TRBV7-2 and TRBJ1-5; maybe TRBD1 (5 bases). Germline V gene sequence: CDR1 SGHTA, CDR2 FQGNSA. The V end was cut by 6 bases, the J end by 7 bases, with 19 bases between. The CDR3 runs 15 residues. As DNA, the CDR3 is TGTGCCAGCAGTCGAGGGCCGGGGGTAGGGCAGCCCCAGCATTTT. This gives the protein CASSRGPGVGQPQHF.

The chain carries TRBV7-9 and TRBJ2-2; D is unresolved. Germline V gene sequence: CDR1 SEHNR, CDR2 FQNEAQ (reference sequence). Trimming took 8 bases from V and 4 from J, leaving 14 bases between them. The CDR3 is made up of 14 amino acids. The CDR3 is CASQWGRSTGELFF. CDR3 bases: TGTGCCAGCCAATGGGGTAGAAGCACCGGGGAGCTGTTTTTT.

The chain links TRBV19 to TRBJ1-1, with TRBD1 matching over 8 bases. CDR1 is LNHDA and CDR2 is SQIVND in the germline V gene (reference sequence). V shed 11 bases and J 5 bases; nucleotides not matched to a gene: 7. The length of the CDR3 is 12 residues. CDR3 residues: CAVHRGVTEAFF. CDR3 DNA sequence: TGTGCCGTACACAGGGGGGTGACTGAAGCTTTCTTT.

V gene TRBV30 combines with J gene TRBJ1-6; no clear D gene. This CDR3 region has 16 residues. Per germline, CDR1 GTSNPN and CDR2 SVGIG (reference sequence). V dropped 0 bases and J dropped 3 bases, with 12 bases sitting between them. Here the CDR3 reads CAWSVPQNYYNSPLHF. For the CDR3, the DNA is TGTGCCTGGAGTGTACCCCAAAACTACTATAATTCACCCCTCCACTTT.

CDR3 region: CASSQVSRENTGELFF. CDR3 coding DNA: TGTGCCAGCAGCCAAGTTTCGAGAGAGAACACCGGGGAGCTGTTTTTT. The chain couples TRBV4-2 to TRBJ2-2; D gene uncertain. The ends were cut back, 1 base at V and 1 base at J, with 10 bases in the middle. CDR1 and CDR2 (germline): LGHNA, YNFKEQ. The CDR3 runs to 16 residues.

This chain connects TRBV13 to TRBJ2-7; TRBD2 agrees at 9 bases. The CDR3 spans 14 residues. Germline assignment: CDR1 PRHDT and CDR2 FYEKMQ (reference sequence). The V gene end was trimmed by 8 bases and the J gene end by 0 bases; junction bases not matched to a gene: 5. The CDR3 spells CASGREGYSYEQYF. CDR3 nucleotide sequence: TGTGCCAGCGGGCGGGAGGGTTACTCCTACGAGCAGTACTTC.

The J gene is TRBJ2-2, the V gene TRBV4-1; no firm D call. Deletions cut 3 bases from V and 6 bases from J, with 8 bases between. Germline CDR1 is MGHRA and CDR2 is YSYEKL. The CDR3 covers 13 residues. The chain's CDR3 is CASSHGGPGELFF. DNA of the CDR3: TGCGCCAGCAGCCATGGTGGCCCCGGGGAGCTGTTTTTT.

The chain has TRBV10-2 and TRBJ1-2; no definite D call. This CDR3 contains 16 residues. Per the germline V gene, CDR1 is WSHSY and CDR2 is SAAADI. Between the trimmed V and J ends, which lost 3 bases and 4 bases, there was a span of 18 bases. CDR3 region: CASSDLRAERGYGYTF. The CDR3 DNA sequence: TGCGCCAGCAGTGACTTACGGGCGGAACGGGGCTATGGCTACACCTTC.

The chain's CDR3 is CASSQEWGQGGQPQHF. CDR3 sequence (DNA): TGCGCCAGCAGCCAAGAATGGGGCCAGGGTGGTCAGCCCCAGCATTTT. This chain connects TRBV4-3 to TRBJ1-5; D may be TRBD1 (5 bases). Germline V CDR1 and CDR2: LGHNA, YSLEER. Trimming stripped 0 bases from V and 6 bases from J, with 15 bases between. The CDR3 is 16 residues long.

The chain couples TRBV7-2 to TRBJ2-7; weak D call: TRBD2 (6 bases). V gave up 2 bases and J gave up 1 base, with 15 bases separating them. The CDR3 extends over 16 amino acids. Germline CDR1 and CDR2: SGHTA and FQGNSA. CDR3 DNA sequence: TGTGCCAGCAGCTTACCTGGAGGGGCGGGGTCCTACGAGCAGTACTTC. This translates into CASSLPGGAGSYEQYF.

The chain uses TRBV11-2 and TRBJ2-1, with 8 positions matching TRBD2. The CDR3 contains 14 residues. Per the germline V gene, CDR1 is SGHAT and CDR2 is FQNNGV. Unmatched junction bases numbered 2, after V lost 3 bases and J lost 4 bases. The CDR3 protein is CASSFAGGYNEQFF. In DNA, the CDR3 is TGTGCCAGCAGCTTCGCGGGGGGATACAATGAGCAGTTCTTC.

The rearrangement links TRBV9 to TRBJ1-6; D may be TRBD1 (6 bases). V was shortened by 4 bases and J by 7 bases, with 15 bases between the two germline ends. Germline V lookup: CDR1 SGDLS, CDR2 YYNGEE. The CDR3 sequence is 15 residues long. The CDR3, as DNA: TGTGCCAGCAGCAACCCGGCAGGGGACAATTCACCCCTCCACTTT. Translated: CASSNPAGDNSPLHF. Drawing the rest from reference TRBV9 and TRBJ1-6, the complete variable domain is DSGVTQTPKHLITATGQRVTLRCSPRSGDLSVYWYQQSLDQGLQFLIQYYNGEERAKGNILERFSAQQFPDLHSELNLSSLELGDSALYFCASSNPAGDNSPLHFGNGTRLTVT.

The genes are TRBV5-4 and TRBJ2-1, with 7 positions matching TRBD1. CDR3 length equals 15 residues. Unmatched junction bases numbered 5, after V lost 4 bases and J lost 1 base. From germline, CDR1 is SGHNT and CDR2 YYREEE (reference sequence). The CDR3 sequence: CASSQPGQSYNEQFF. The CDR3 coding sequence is TGTGCCAGCAGCCAGCCGGGACAGTCCTACAATGAGCAGTTCTTC.

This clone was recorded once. The CDR3 sequence is CASSPQGVDGYTF. The DNA of the CDR3 is TGTGCCAGCAGCCCCCAGGGAGTAGATGGCTACACCTTC. The chain couples TRBV6-5 to TRBJ1-2, with D possibly being TRBD1 (5 bases). Trimming left V 6 bases short and J 6 bases short, with 14 bases between. CDR3 length equals 13 residues. The germline V gene has CDR1 MNHEY and CDR2 SVGAGI.

The CDR3 loop reads CSVDGHGDGANEQYF. The CDR3 DNA follows: TGCAGCGTTGATGGGCACGGGGACGGAGCTAACGAGCAGTACTTC. The chain uses TRBV29-1 and TRBJ2-7; D is tentatively TRBD1 or TRBD2 (5 bases each). CDR1 and CDR2 from the germline V gene are SQVTM and ANQGSEA. The length of the CDR3 is 15 residues. Trimming shortened V by 3 bases and J by 5 bases, and 20 bases separated the two germline ends.

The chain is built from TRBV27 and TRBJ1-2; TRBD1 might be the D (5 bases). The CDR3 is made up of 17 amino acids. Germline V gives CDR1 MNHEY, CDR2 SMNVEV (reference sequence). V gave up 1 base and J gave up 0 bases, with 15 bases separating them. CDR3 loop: CASSLYYRAGANYGYTF. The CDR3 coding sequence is TGTGCCAGCAGTTTATATTATCGGGCGGGGGCTAACTATGGCTACACCTTC.